This T cell receptor (beta chain) was identified during a study of blood T cell repertoires in COVID-19. V dropped 1 base and J dropped 12; count of bases not matched to a gene: 8. Germline V gene data show CDR1 as LGHDT and CDR2 as YNNKEL (reference sequence). The CDR3 has 15 amino acids. Per the authors' pipeline: Estimates of nucleated cell counts were drawn from the amplification of reference gene primers. The data were produced by immunoSEQ multiplex PCR, yet TCRdb's version contains in-frame clones alone and is incomplete. V and J calls and clone size follow that table, whereas D and trimming were derived from the DNA. The profile shows tens of thousands of clones, about 89% of them singletons.

This sequence was found in a human donor with acute or convalescent COVID-19. The donor label of this sample is uncertain. The sample consisted of peripheral blood. This chain uses TRBV3-1 (or the pseudogene TRBV3-2) with TRBJ1-6; 8 nucleotides line up with TRBD1. The CDR3 here is CASSQGYRGDRPLHF. The CDR3 region has the DNA TGTGCCAGCAGCCAAGGCTACAGGGGGGACAGACCCCTCCACTTT.